Listed here is a single T cell receptor beta chain. Its antigen specificity is not known. No base qualities exist here, and no much larger clone lies one base off it. The sample belongs to a study of T-cell reconstitution after alpha-beta-depleted transplantation in children (dated by TCRdb to 2016 to 2017). For the wider study: T-cell immune reconstitution after TCRalphabeta/CD19-depleted allogeneic hematopoietic cell transplantation in children was quantitatively tracked in the study by means of TCR repertoire profiling. Broad study findings and their caveats: In some patients, the high TCRbeta diversity seen at day 60 was put down to recipient T cells and intrathymic progenitors that had survived conditioning. The apparently early alphabetaT-cell count recovery about two months after transplant was reportedly dependent on only several hundred rapidly expanded clones derived from non-depleted graft cells. Over subsequent months, a decline in hyperexpanded clone frequencies was noted, and after one year, T-cell counts and TCRbeta diversity were mostly ascribed to newly produced T cells.

Library prep was done by PCR. Sequencing took place on an Illumina HiSeq 2500. TCR library preparation used molecular barcoding, with unique molecular identifiers applied to normalize quantification of the TCRbeta repertoire. The public reads were quality trimmed at Q25 with fastp and then assembled into clones with MiXCR by TCRdb, keeping productive beta chains. Merged by CDR3 protein, the rows form single entries marked with the most common genes and DNA. The sample table holds 300,000 to 400,000 distinct CDR3 sequences, of which 23% were seen once. The biggest ten clones account for 9.5% to 13% of the sample. In the germline V gene (reference sequence), CDR1 corresponds to SEHNR and CDR2 to FQNEAQ. At the junction V is shortened by 7 bases and J by 5 bases; bases outside the gene matches: 8. From its cysteine to its phenylalanine, the CDR3 spans 14 amino acids. Kept here is only the CDR3 DNA, which spans 42 bases and is read in frame from base 1.

Interpreted using the paper, the treatment or condition label stands for: allogeneic hematopoietic cell transplantation with graft depleted of TCRalphabeta T cells and CD19 B cells. Transplant recipients were children who received TCRalphabeta/CD19-depleted allogeneic hematopoietic cell grafts. The sequence is built from TRBV7-9 and TRBJ1-2; 9 bases in between match TRBD1. The input for sequencing was PBMCs, mostly from graft donor cells, taken 180 days after TCRalphabeta/CD19-depleted stem cell transplant. This receptor was taken from a male patient under 18 who had a stem cell transplant for acute lymphoblastic leukemia, so the T cells may come from the graft donor. The sequence in DNA is TGTGCCAGCATCCCGGGACAGGGAGGATATGGCTACACCTTC. It codes for CASIPGQGGYGYTF.